These T cell receptor beta chains were read from a single sample in a study of blood T cell repertoires in COVID-19. The table came from immunoSEQ multiplex PCR; TCRdb's copy has only in-frame clones and leaves some out. The sample includes some 80,000 clones, 88% seen only once; the top ten take under 25%. Sequencing input: peripheral blood. These receptors originate from a human donor in a cohort sampled during active COVID-19. Both conserved end residues are trimmed from each CDR3. Each record gives: clone size, D gene, V gene, J gene, CDR3 protein. The D gene is left open where the match is weak. Where a row states a size, it is once, few, many or the class of an expanded clone; other rows omit it.

>NA|TRBD2|TRBV7-3|TRBJ2-3
ASSPPLAGGPSSTDTQY
>once|TRBD1|TRBV9|TRBJ2-4
ASSPRDRRAKNIQY
>NA|TRBD1|TRBV11-2|TRBJ1-2
ASSSRDRGRGGYT
>NA|NA|TRBV3-1/TRBV3-2|TRBJ2-1
ASSQEGQGYNEQF
>NA|TRBD2|TRBV24-1|TRBJ2-3
ATSVSGGAVNTQY
>NA|TRBD2|TRBV7-9|TRBJ2-1
ASSLMGLAGWVSYNEQF
>NA|NA|TRBV5-1|TRBJ1-3
ASSPGIGNTIY
>NA|NA|TRBV18|TRBJ1-5
ASSPQGFNQPQH
>NA|TRBD1|TRBV6-5|TRBJ2-7
ASSYYWTGPYEQY
>NA|TRBD1|TRBV6-5|TRBJ1-1
ASNRDRNTEAF
>NA|NA|TRBV7-9|TRBJ2-3
ASSSGGYSTDTQY
>once|NA|TRBV21-1|TRBJ1-1
ASSIKGPGGPGKDGPVTEAF
>NA|TRBD1|TRBV7-6|TRBJ2-6
ASSTRDRGFSGANVLT
>NA|NA|TRBV27|TRBJ1-2
ASSLADSNYGYT
>once|NA|TRBV5-6|TRBJ1-2
ASSPLGGNYGYT
>NA|TRBD2|TRBV29-1|TRBJ2-1
SGRESSGNEQF
>few|NA|TRBV6-6|TRBJ1-1
ASSYSDRRNTEAF
>NA|NA|TRBV21-1|TRBJ1-5
ASRHRDGLNQPQH
>NA|NA|TRBV5-1|TRBJ2-3
ASSGTGTSTDTQY
>NA|NA|TRBV12-5|TRBJ2-1
ASGSPERSNEQF
>NA|TRBD2|TRBV7-9|TRBJ2-1
ASSLEAGGYYNEQF
>NA|NA|TRBV9|TRBJ1-2
ASSYNPDGVKGYT
>NA|TRBD2|TRBV4-1|TRBJ2-5
ASSLAQAGGFQETQY
>NA|NA|TRBV3-1/TRBV3-2|TRBJ1-1
ASSPGNRANTEAF
>NA|TRBD2|TRBV4-1|TRBJ2-1
ASSQVGTSGKNEQF
>NA|NA|TRBV6-5|TRBJ1-6
ASSYSYYSPLH
>once|TRBD1|TRBV5-1|TRBJ2-7
ASSWQTGVLYEQY
>NA|NA|TRBV5-4|TRBJ1-6
ASSQDGSSYNSPLH
>NA|NA|TRBV5-4|TRBJ2-5
ASSLAGGETQY
>NA|TRBD1|TRBV5-1|TRBJ1-2
ASSSGQGAYGYT
>NA|NA|TRBV25-1|TRBJ2-5
ASSAEETQY
>NA|TRBD1|TRBV25-1|TRBJ1-2
ASSSGTGFYGYT
>NA|NA|TRBV10-2|TRBJ2-3
ASSESPTSTDTQY
>NA|NA|TRBV7-9|TRBJ2-1
ASAGIFYNEQF
>NA|TRBD2|TRBV7-9|TRBJ2-3
AWGSGRSGTDTQY
>NA|NA|TRBV7-8|TRBJ1-5
ASSPSLYSNQPQH
>NA|NA|TRBV5-1|TRBJ1-6
ASSLVSLSSYNSPLH